This T cell receptor (beta chain) is from a study of blood T cell repertoires in COVID-19. Only in-frame clones appear in the TCRdb table, and some are missing; sequencing was by immunoSEQ multiplex PCR. The sample contains some 250,000 clones, about 68% of which appear only once. This TCR was sampled from a woman over 75 with acute or convalescent COVID-19. Sequencing input: peripheral blood.

The DNA for the CDR3 is TGTGCCAGCAGGACAGGGGGTCAGGGCACAGATACGCAGTATTTT. It translates to CASRTGGQGTDTQYF. The chain combines TRBV6-5 with TRBJ2-3; 9 bases match TRBD1. With V trimmed by 6 bases and J by 1 base, 5 bases remained unmatched. Germline V gene lookup returns CDR1 MNHEY and CDR2 SVGAGI. The CDR3 extends over 15 amino acids.